Described below is a single T cell receptor (beta chain) sequence and its context. TCRdb's copy holds only in-frame clones and misses some; the assay was immunoSEQ multiplex PCR. The repertoire consists of around 210,000 clones, with roughly 88% occurring once and the leading ten covering about 18%. These data originate in a study of blood T cell repertoires in COVID-19. The Seattle patients joined while their infection was active and were tracked longitudinally afterward. This receptor was obtained from a man aged 45-60 years with COVID-19, enrolled during active disease. Sample: peripheral blood.

In DNA form, the CDR3 reads TGTGCCAGCAGCCTCACTAGCGGGGGAAATGAGCAGTTCTTC. This sequence encodes CASSLTSGGNEQFF. This chain uses TRBV7-3 with TRBJ2-1; TRBD2 matches 11 bases. This CDR3 comprises 14 residues. Germline trimming cut 5 bases from V and 7 bases from J; bases unmatched to any gene: 4. Germline V gene lookup returns CDR1 SGHTA and CDR2 FQGTGA.